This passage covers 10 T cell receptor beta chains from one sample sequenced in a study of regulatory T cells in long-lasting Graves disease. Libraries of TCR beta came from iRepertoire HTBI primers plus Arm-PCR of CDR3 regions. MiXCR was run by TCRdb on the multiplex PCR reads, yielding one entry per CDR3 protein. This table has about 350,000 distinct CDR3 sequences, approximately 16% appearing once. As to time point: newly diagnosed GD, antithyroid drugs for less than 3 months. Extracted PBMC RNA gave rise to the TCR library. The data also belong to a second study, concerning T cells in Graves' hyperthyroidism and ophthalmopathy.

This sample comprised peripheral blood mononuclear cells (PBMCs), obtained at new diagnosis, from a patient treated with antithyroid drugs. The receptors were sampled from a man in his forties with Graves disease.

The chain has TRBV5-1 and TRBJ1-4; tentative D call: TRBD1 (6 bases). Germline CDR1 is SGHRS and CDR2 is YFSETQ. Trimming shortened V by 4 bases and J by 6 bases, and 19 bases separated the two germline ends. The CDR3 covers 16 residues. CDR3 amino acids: CASSRKYRDEYEKLFF. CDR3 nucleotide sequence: TGCGCCAGCAGCCGGAAATACAGGGACGAATATGAAAAACTGTTTTTT.

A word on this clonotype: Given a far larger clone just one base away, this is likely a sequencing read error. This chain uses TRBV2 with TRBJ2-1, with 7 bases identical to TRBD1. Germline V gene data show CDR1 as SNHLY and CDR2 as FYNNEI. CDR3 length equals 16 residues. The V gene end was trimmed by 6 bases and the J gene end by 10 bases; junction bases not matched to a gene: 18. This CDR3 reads CASRRGQGQGSYEQFF. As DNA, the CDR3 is TGTGCCAGCAGAAGGGGGCAGGGTCAGGGATCCTACGAGCAGTTCTTC.

The CDR3 sequence: CASSLVVGGTHSYEQYF. CDR3 DNA sequence: TGTGCCAGCAGCTTAGTCGTCGGGGGAACGCACTCCTACGAGCAGTACTTC. The chain couples TRBV7-8 to TRBJ2-7; D is possibly TRBD2 (6 bases). The V gene's germline CDR1 is SGHVS and CDR2 FQNEAQ. Deletions cut 1 base from V and 0 bases from J, with 16 bases between. This CDR3 spans 17 amino acids. The variable domain in full, with the rest retrieved from reference TRBV7-8 and TRBJ2-7, is GAGVSQSPRYKVAKRGQDVALRCDPISGHVSLFWYQQALGQGPEFLTYFQNEAQLDKSGLPSDRFFAERPEGSVSTLKIQRTQQEDSAVYLCASSLVVGGTHSYEQYFGPGTRLTVT.

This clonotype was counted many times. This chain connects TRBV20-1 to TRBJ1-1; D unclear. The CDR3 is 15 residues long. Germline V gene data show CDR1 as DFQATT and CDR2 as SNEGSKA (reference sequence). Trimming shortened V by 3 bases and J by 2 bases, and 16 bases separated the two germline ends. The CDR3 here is CSASNPLHGNTEAFF. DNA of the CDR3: TGCAGTGCTAGTAACCCTTTACACGGAAACACTGAAGCTTTCTTT.

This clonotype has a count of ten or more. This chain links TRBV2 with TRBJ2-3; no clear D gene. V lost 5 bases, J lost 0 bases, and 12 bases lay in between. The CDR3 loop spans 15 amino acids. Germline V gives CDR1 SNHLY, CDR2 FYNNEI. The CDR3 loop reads CASSRVGGSTDTQYF. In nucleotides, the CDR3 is TGTGCCAGCAGTCGGGTAGGCGGTAGCACAGATACGCAGTATTTT.

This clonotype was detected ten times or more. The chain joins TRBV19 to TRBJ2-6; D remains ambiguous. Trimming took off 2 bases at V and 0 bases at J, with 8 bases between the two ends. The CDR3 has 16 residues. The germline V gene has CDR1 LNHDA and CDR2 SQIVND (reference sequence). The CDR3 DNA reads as TGTGCCAGTAGTATACAGTTGATCTCTGGGGCCAACGTCCTGACTTTC. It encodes CASSIQLISGANVLTF.

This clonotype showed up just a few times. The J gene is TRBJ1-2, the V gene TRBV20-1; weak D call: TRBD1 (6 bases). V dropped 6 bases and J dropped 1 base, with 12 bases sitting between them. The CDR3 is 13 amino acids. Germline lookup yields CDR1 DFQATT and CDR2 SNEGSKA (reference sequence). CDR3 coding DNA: TGCAGTGCACCGACAGGAAATAACTATGGCTACACCTTC. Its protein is CSAPTGNNYGYTF.

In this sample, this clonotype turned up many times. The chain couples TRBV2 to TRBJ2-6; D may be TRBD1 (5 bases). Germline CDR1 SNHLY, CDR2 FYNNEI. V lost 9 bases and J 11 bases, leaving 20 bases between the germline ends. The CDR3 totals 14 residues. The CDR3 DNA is TGTGCCAGTGGGATCGGCAGGGTAGGACACGTCCTGACTTTC. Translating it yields CASGIGRVGHVLTF.

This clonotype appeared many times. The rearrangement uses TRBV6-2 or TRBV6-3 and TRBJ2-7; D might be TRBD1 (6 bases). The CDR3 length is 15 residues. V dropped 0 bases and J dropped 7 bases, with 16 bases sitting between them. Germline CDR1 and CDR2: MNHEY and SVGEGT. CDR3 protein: CASSYSIQGRGEQYF. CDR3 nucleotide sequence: TGTGCCAGCAGTTACTCGATACAGGGAAGGGGAGAGCAGTACTTC.

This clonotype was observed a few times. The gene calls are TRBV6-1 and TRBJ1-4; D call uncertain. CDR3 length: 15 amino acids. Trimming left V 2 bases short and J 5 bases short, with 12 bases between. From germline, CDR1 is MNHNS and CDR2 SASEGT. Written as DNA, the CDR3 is TGTGCCAGCAGTGAACCTTATAGCTCAAATGAAAAACTGTTTTTT. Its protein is CASSEPYSSNEKLFF.